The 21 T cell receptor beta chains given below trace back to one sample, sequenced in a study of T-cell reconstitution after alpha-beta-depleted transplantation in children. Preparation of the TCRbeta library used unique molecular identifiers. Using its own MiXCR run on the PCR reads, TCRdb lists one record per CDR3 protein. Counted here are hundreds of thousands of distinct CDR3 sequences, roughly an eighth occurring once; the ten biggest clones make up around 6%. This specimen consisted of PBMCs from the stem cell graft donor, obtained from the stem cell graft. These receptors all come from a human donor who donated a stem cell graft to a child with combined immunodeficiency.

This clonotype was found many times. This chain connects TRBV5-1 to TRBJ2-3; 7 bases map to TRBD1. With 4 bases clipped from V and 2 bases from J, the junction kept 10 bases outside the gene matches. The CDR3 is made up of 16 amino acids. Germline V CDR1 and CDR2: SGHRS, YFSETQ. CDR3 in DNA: TGCGCCAGCAGCGTACAGAGACAGGGCAACACAGATACGCAGTATTTT. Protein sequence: CASSVQRQGNTDTQYF.

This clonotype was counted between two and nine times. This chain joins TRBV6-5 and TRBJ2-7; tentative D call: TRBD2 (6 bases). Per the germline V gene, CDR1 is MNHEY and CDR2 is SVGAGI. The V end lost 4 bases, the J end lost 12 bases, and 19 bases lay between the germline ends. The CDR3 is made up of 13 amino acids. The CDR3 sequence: CASSSLTEGSWYF. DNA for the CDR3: TGTGCCAGCAGTTCCCTGACGGAGGGATCGTGGTACTTC.

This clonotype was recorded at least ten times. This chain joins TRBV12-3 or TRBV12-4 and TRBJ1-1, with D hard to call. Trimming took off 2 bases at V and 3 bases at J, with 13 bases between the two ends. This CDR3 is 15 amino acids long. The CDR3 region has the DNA TGTGCCAGCAGTTTAAGGTCGGAGAGGGACACTGAAGCTTTCTTT. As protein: CASSLRSERDTEAFF.

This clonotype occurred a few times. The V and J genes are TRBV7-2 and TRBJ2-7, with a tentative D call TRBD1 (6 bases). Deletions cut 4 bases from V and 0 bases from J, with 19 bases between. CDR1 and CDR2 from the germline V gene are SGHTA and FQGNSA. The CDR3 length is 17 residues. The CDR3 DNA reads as TGTGCCAGCAGCTCCCCAACGGACAGATCCTTCTCCTACGAGCAGTACTTC. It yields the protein CASSSPTDRSFSYEQYF.

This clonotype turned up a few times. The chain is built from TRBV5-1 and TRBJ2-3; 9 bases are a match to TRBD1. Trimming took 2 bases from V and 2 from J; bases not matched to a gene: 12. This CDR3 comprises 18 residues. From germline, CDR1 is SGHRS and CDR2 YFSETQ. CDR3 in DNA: TGCGCCAGCAGCTTTCCTTCCGGGACAGGGTCGATCACAGATACGCAGTATTTT. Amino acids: CASSFPSGTGSITDTQYF.

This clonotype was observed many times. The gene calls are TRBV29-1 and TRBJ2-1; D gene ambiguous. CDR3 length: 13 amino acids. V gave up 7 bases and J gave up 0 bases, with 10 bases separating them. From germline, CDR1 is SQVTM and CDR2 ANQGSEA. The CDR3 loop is CSGSLPSYNEQFF. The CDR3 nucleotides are TGCAGCGGGAGCCTCCCCTCCTACAATGAGCAGTTCTTC.

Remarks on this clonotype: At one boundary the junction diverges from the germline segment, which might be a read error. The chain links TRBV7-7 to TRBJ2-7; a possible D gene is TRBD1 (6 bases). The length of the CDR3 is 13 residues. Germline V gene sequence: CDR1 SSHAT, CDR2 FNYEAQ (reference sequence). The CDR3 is CASSPLGADEQYF. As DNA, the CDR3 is TGTGCTAGCAGCCCTCTGGGGGCGGACGAGCAGTACTTC.

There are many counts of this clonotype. In DNA form, the CDR3 reads TGTGCCAGCAGGCACACTAGCGGGGGCTACAATGAGCAGTTCTTC. As protein: CASRHTSGGYNEQFF. V gene TRBV6-5 combines with J gene TRBJ2-1, with 11 positions matching TRBD2. This CDR3 has 15 amino acids. Germline trimming cut 6 bases from V and 3 bases from J; bases unmatched to any gene: 4. Germline V CDR1 and CDR2: MNHEY, SVGAGI.

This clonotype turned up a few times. The CDR3: CSAEDRGLAKNIQYF. CDR3 nucleotide sequence: TGCAGTGCCGAGGACAGGGGCCTAGCCAAAAACATTCAGTACTTC. The chain is built from TRBV20-1 and TRBJ2-4; 9 positions match TRBD1. V lost 6 bases to trimming and J lost 0 bases; unmatched junction nucleotides: 6. CDR1 is DFQATT, CDR2 SNEGSKA, per germline (reference sequence). The CDR3 has 15 amino acids.

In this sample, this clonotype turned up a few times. The chain's CDR3 is CASSLLWTDTQYF. In DNA form, the CDR3 reads TGTGCCAGCAGCTTGCTCTGGACAGATACGCAGTATTTT. V usage is TRBV7-2 and J usage is TRBJ2-3; D unresolved. CDR1 is SGHTA, CDR2 FQGNSA, per germline. The CDR3 is made up of 13 amino acids. V was clipped by 3 bases and J by 3 bases, with 7 bases between them.

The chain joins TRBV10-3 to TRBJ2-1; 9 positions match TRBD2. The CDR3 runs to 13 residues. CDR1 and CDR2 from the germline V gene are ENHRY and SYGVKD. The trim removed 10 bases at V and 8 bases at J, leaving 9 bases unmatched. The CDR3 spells CASGGGADHEQFF. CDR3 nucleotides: TGTGCCAGCGGCGGGGGGGCCGACCATGAGCAGTTCTTC.

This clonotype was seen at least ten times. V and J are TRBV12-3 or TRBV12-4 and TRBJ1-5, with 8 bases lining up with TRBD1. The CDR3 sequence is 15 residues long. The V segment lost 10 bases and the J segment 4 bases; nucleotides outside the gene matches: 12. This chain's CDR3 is CATSGGQAPNQPQHF. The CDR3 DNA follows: TGTGCCACTTCTGGGGGACAGGCACCTAATCAGCCCCAGCATTTT.

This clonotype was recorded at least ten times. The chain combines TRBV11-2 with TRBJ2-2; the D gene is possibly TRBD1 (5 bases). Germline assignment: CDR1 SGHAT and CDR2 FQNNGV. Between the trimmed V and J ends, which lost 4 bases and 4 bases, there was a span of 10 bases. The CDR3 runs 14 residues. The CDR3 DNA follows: TGTGCCAGCAGCTGGCAGGGTGTCACCGGGGAGCTGTTTTTT. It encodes CASSWQGVTGELFF. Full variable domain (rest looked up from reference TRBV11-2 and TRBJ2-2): EAGVAQSPRYKIIEKRQSVAFWCNPISGHATLYWYQQILGQGPKLLIQFQNNGVVDDSQLPKDRFSAERLKGVDSTLKIQPAKLEDSAVYLCASSWQGVTGELFFGEGSRLTVL.

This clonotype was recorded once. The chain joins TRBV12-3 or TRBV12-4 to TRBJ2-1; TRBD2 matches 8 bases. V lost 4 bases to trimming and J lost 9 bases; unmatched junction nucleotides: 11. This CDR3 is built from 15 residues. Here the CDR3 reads CASSSPGLGLVEQFF. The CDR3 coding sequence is TGTGCCAGCAGTTCCCCGGGACTAGGGCTCGTTGAGCAGTTCTTC.

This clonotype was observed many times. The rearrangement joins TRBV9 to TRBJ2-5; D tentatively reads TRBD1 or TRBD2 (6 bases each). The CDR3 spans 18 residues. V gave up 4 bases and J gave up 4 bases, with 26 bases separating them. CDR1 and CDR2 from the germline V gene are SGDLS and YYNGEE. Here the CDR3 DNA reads TGTGCCAGCAGCACCCCGAGGGGGGACCTGGGCAGGGGAGAGACCCAGTACTTC. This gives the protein CASSTPRGDLGRGETQYF.

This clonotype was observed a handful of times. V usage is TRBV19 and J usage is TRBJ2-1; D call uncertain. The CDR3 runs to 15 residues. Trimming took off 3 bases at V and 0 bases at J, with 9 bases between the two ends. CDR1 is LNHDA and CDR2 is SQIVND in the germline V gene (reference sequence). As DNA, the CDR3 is TGTGCCAGTAGTATCGAGGACCACTCCTACAATGAGCAGTTCTTC. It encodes CASSIEDHSYNEQFF.

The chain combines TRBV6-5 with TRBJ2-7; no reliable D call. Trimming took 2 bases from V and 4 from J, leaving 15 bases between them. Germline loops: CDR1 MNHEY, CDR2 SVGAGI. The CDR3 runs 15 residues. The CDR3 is CASSYVGVSLYEQYF. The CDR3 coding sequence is TGTGCCAGCAGTTACGTTGGGGTCTCTTTGTACGAGCAGTACTTC.

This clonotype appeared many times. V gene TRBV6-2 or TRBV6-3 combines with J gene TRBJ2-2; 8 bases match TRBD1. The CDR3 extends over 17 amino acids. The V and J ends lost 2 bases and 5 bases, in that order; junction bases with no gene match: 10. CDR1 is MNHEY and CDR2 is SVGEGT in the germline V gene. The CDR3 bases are TGTGCCAGCAGTTACGTCGCGTGGGACAGGAGGACCGGGGAGCTGTTTTTT. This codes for CASSYVAWDRRTGELFF.

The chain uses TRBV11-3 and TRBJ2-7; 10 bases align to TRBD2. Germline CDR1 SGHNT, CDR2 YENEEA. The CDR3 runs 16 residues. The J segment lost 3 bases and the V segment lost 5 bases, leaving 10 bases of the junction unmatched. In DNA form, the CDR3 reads TGTGCCAGCAGCCCAATAACCCGGACTAGCGGCTACGAGCAGTACTTC. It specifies CASSPITRTSGYEQYF.

Here the CDR3 reads CASSLDAGPNTEAFF. The CDR3 DNA is TGTGCCAGCAGCTTAGATGCAGGGCCGAACACTGAAGCTTTCTTT. J is TRBJ1-1 and V is TRBV7-2; possible D gene TRBD1, 5 bases. Trimming took off 1 base at V and 1 base at J, with 10 bases between the two ends. Germline CDR1 is SGHTA and CDR2 is FQGNSA. This CDR3 has 15 residues.

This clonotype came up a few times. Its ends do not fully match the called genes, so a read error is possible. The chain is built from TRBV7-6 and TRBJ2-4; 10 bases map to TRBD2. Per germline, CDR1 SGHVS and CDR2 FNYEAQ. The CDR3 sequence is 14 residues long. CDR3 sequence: CASSLAGVGDIQYF. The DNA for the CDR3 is TGTGCCAGCAGCCTAGCGGGGGTAGGGGACATTCAGTACTTC.